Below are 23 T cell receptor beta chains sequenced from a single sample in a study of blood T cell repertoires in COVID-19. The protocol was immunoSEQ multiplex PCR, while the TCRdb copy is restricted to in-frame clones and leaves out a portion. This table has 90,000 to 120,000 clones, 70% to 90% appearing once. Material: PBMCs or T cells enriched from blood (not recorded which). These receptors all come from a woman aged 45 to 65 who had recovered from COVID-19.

CDR3 sequence reads: CASSPDTGPAGELFF. CDR3 nucleotide sequence: TGTGCCAGCTCCCCCGACACCGGCCCGGCCGGGGAGCTGTTTTTT. V and J are TRBV18 and TRBJ2-2; D remains ambiguous. V gave up 6 bases and J gave up 6 bases, with 17 bases separating them. The germline V gene encodes CDR1 KGHSH and CDR2 LQKENI. The CDR3 length is 15 residues.

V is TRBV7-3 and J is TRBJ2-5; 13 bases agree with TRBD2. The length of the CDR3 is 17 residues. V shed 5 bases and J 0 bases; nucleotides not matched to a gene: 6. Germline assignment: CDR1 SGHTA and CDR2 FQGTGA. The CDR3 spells CASSPDGTSGNQETQYF. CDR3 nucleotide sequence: TGTGCCAGCAGCCCGGACGGGACTAGCGGGAACCAAGAGACCCAGTACTTC.

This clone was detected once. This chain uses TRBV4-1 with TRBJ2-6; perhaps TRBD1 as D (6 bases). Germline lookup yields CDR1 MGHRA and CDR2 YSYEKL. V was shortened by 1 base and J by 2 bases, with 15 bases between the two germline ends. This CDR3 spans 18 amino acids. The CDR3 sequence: CASSQVWTALPGANVLTF. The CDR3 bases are TGCGCCAGCAGCCAAGTTTGGACAGCTCTACCTGGGGCCAACGTCCTGACTTTC.

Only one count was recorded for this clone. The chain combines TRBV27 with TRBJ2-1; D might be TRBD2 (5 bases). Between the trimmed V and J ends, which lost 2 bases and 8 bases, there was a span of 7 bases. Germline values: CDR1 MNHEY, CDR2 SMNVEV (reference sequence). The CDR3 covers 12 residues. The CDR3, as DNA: TGTGCCAGCAGTTTAATGGGAGATGAGCAGTTCTTC. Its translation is CASSLMGDEQFF.

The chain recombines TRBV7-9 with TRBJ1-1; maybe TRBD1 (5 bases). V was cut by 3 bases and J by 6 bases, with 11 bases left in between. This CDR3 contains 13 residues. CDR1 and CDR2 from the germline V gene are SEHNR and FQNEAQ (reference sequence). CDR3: CASSFTRDSEAFF. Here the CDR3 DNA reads TGTGCCAGCAGCTTTACCAGGGATTCTGAAGCTTTCTTT.

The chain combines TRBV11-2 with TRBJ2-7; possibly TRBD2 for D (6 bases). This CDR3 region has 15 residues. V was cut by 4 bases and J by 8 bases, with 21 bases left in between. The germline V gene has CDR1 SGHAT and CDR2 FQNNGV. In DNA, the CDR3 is TGTGCCAGCAGCTCCCGACTAGGAGGGCTATCCAAGCAGTACTTC. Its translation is CASSSRLGGLSKQYF.

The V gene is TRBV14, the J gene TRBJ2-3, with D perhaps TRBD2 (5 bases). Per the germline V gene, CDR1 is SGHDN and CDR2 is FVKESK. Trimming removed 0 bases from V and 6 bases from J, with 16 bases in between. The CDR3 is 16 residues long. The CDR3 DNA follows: TGTGCCAGCAGCCAAGATCCCCGGCGGGCTCGGGATACGCAGTATTTT. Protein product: CASSQDPRRARDTQYF.

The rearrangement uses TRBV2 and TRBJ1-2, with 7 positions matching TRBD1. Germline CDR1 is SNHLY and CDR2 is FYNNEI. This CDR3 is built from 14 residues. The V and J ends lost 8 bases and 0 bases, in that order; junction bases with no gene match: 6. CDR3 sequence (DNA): TGTGCCAGCCCTTCCGGGACAGCTAACTATGGCTACACCTTC. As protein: CASPSGTANYGYTF.

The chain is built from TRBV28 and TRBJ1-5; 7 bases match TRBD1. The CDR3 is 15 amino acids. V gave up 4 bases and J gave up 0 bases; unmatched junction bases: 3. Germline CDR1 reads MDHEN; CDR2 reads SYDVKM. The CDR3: CASSSGGNSNQPQHF. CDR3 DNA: TGTGCCAGCAGTTCAGGGGGAAATAGCAATCAGCCCCAGCATTTT.

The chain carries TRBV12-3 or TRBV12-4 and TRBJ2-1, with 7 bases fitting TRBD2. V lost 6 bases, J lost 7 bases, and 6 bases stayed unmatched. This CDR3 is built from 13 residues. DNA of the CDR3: TGTGCCAGCAGAATGACTAGCTTGAATGAGCAGTTCTTC. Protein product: CASRMTSLNEQFF.

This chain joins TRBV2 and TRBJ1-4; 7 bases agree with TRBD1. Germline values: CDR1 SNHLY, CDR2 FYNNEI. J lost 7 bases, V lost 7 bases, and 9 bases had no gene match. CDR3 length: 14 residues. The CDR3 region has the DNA TGTGCCAGCACCTTAACAGGGGATGGTGAAAAACTGTTTTTT. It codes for CASTLTGDGEKLFF.

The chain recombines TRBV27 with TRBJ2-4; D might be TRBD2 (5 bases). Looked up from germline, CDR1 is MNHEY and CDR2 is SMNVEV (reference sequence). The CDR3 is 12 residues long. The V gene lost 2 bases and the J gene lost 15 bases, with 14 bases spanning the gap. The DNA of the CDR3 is TGTGCCAGCAGTTTAGAGGGATCCCACTGGTACTTC. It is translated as CASSLEGSHWYF.

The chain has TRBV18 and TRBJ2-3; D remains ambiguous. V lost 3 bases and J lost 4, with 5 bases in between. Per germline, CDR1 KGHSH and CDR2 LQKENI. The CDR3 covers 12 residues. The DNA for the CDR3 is TGTGCCAGCTCACCCCGGTCAGATACGCAGTATTTT. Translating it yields CASSPRSDTQYF.

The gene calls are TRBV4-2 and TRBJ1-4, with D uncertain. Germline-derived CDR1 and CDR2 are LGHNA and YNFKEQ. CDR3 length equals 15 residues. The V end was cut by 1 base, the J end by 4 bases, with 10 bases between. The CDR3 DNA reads TGTGCCAGCAGCCAAGTGCGGCGGGGTAATGAAAAACTGTTTTTT. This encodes CASSQVRRGNEKLFF.

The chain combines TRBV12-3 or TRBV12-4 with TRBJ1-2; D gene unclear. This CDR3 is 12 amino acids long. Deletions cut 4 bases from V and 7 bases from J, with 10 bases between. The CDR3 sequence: CASSSTRSGYTF. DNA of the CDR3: TGTGCCAGCAGTTCTACACGGAGTGGCTACACCTTC.

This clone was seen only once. The CDR3 spells CASSQRRGGNTGELFF. CDR3 DNA: TGTGCCAGCAGCCAAAGGCGGGGGGGGAACACCGGGGAGCTGTTTTTT. The chain uses TRBV3-1 (or the pseudogene TRBV3-2) and TRBJ2-2; 9 nucleotides line up with TRBD2. The CDR3 runs 16 residues. Germline V gives CDR1 LGHDT, CDR2 YNNKEL (reference sequence). The trim removed 2 bases at V and 1 base at J, leaving 2 bases unmatched.

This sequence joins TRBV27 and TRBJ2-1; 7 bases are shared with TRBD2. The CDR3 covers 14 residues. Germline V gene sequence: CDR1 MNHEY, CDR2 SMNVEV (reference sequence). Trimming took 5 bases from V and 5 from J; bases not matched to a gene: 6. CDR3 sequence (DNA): TGTGCCAGCAGTAAGGGACTACCTAACAATGAGCAGTTCTTC. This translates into CASSKGLPNNEQFF.

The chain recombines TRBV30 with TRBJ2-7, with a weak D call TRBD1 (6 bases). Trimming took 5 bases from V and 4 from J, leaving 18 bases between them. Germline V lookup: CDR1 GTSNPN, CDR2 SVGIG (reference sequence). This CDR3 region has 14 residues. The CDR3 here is CAWGTGTLRYEQYF. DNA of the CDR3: TGTGCCTGGGGGACCGGGACACTAAGGTACGAGCAGTACTTC. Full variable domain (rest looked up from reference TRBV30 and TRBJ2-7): SQTIHQWPATLVQPVGSPLSLECTVEGTSNPNLYWYRQAAGRGLQLLFYSVGIGQISSEVPQNLSASRPQDRQFILSSKKLLLSDSGFYLCAWGTGTLRYEQYFGPGTRLTVT.

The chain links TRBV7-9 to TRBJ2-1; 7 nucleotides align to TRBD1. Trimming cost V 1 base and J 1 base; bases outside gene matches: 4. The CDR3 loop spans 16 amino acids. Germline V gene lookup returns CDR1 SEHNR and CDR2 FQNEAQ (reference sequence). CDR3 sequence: CASSLDYRGSYNEQFF. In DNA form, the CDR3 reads TGTGCCAGCAGCTTAGACTACAGGGGTTCCTACAATGAGCAGTTCTTC.

Here the CDR3 reads CASSLGGLSNQPQHF. As DNA, the CDR3 is TGTGCCAGCAGCTTAGGAGGGTTAAGCAATCAGCCCCAGCATTTT. V is TRBV11-2 and J is TRBJ1-5; no clear D. The CDR3 totals 15 residues. Germline V gene data show CDR1 as SGHAT and CDR2 as FQNNGV. With 1 base removed from V and 1 base from J, the gap between germline ends came to 8 bases.

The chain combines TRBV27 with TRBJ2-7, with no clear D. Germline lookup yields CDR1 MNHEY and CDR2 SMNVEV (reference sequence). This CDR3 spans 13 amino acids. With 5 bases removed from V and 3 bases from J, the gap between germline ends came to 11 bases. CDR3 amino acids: CASSHQVDYEQYF. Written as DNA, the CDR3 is TGTGCCAGCAGTCATCAGGTAGACTACGAGCAGTACTTC.

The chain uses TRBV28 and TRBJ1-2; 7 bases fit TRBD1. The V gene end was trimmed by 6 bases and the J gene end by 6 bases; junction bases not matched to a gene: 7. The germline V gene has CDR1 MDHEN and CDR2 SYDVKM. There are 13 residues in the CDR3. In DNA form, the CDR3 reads TGTGCCAGCAGGAAAGGGGGCATCGATGGCTACACCTTC. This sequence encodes CASRKGGIDGYTF.

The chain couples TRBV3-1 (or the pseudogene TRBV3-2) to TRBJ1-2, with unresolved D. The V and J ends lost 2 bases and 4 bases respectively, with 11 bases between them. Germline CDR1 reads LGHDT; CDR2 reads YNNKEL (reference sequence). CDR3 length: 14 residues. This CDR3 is CASSQRPGIYGYTF. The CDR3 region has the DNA TGTGCCAGCAGCCAACGTCCGGGGATCTATGGCTACACCTTC.